Presented here are 5 T cell receptor beta chains from one specimen sequenced in a study of T cells in Graves' hyperthyroidism and ophthalmopathy. The source material, RNA transcripts, was used to amplify TCR beta CDR3 regions. HTBI primers were employed in a first-round RT-PCR of the TCR CDR3. From the multiplex PCR reads, TCRdb called clonotypes with MiXCR, one entry per CDR3 protein. The sample contains roughly 800,000 distinct CDR3 sequences, approximately 40% of which appear only once. The source material was blood. The receptors shown here come from a man between 18 and 35 years old with Graves' hyperthyroidism.

This clonotype appeared many times. The CDR3 nucleotides are TGTGCCAGCAGCCGCCAGGACAGGGGATACGAGCAGTACTTC. Its translation is CASSRQDRGYEQYF. V usage is TRBV7-2 and J usage is TRBJ2-7, with 9 positions matching TRBD1. The germline V gene has CDR1 SGHTA and CDR2 FQGNSA. The ends lost 5 bases at V and 4 bases at J; junction bases unmatched: 6. The CDR3 runs 14 residues. Using reference TRBV7-2 and TRBJ2-7 for the parts outside the CDR3, the full variable domain is GAGVSQSPSNKVTEKGKDVELRCDPISGHTALYWYRQSLGQGLEFLIYFQGNSAPDKSGLPSDRFSAERTGGSVSTLTIQRTQQEDSAVYLCASSRQDRGYEQYFGPGTRLTVT.

This clonotype has ten or more counts. This chain joins TRBV7-3 and TRBJ1-2; D gene uncertain. Germline CDR1 SGHTA, CDR2 FQGTGA. V lost 7 bases and J lost 8, with 14 bases in between. The length of the CDR3 is 12 residues. The CDR3 protein is CASKAAGGGYTF. The CDR3, as DNA: TGTGCCAGCAAAGCAGCCGGTGGAGGCTACACCTTC. Drawing the rest from reference TRBV7-3 and TRBJ1-2, the complete variable domain is GAGVSQTPSNKVTEKGKYVELRCDPISGHTALYWYRQSLGQGPEFLIYFQGTGAADDSGLPNDRFFAVRPEGSVSTLKIQRTERGDSAVYLCASKAAGGGYTFGSGTRLTVV.

This clonotype was counted ten times or more. The CDR3 DNA is TGTGCCAGCAGCTCTCGACAGGGAAACACCATATATTTT. It encodes CASSSRQGNTIYF. The rearrangement uses TRBV7-3 and TRBJ1-3; perhaps TRBD1 as D (5 bases). Trimming cost V 4 bases and J 4 bases, with 8 bases left between them. The CDR3 is made up of 13 amino acids. Germline CDR1 and CDR2: SGHTA and FQGTGA.

This clonotype has at least ten counts. The genes are TRBV2 and TRBJ1-3; 11 nucleotides align to TRBD1. V was pared by 6 bases and J by 4 bases, with 2 bases of the junction left unmatched. This CDR3 is 14 amino acids long. From germline, CDR1 is SNHLY and CDR2 FYNNEI. In DNA form, the CDR3 reads TGTGCCAGCAGCGGACAGGGGGCAGGAAACACCATATATTTT. Translated, it gives CASSGQGAGNTIYF.

The rearrangement links TRBV10-3 to TRBJ2-5; TRBD1 matches at 7 bases. Per germline, CDR1 ENHRY and CDR2 SYGVKD. CDR3 size: 14 residues. V lost 10 bases and J lost 2; bases outside the gene matches: 10. CDR3 region: CATTPGTAQETQYF. Written as DNA, the CDR3 is TGTGCCACCACCCCGGGGACAGCTCAAGAGACCCAGTACTTC.